What follows are 27 T cell receptor beta chains derived from one specimen sequenced in a study of post-analysis software for immune sequencing data. The TCR beta cDNA libraries carried unique molecular identifiers. TCRdb independently ran MiXCR on the PCR reads; one entry per CDR3 protein. The sample lists 650,000 to 900,000 distinct CDR3 sequences; roughly 46% were seen once. General study results and limits: Roughly 5 TRBV segments occurring more often in patients than controls included TRBV5-6, TRBV5-1 and TRBV20-1.

Antigens of these TCRs are unknown. Material for sequencing was blood. The origin of the receptors is a girl under 18 with multiple sclerosis.

The chain uses TRBV24-1 and TRBJ2-3, with a possible D match to TRBD2 (5 bases). CDR3 length equals 13 residues. CDR1 KGHDR and CDR2 SFDVKD come from the germline V gene. Between the trimmed V and J ends, which lost 4 bases and 3 bases, there was a span of 7 bases. This CDR3 reads CATSEGGTDTQYF. CDR3 coding DNA: TGTGCCACCAGTGAGGGCGGGACAGATACGCAGTATTTT.

The DNA for the CDR3 is TGTGCCAGCAGCTTGCGGGGCACCTTGAACAATGAGCAGTTCTTC. Translation: CASSLRGTLNNEQFF. The rearrangement uses TRBV5-6 and TRBJ2-1; perhaps D is TRBD1 or TRBD2 (5 bases each). CDR3 length equals 15 residues. Between the trimmed V and J ends, which lost 1 base and 5 bases, there was a span of 13 bases. The germline CDR1 and CDR2 sequences are SGHDT and YYEEEE. Combining the CDR3 with reference TRBV5-6 and TRBJ2-1 gives the whole variable domain DAGVTQSPTHLIKTRGQQVTLRCSPKSGHDTVSWYQQALGQGPQFIFQYYEEEERQRGNFPDRFSGHQFPNYSSELNVNALLLGDSALYLCASSLRGTLNNEQFFGPGTRLTVL.

The chain links TRBV20-1 to TRBJ2-1; tentatively, D is TRBD2 (6 bases). The CDR3 length is 18 residues. Germline-derived CDR1 and CDR2 are DFQATT and SNEGSKA (reference sequence). The germline V and J ends were trimmed by 5 bases and 1 base, with 24 bases remaining between them. The CDR3 reads CSALGEELRGRSYNEQFF. The DNA of the CDR3 is TGCAGTGCTCTAGGGGAAGAGCTGCGAGGGAGGTCCTACAATGAGCAGTTCTTC.

The chain recombines TRBV7-2 with TRBJ2-4, with D possibly TRBD1 on 6 matching bases. The J call could be wrong; TRBJ2-7 is a better fit for the DNA end. This CDR3 has 15 residues. The germline CDR1 and CDR2 sequences are SGHTA and FQGNSA. CDR3 amino acids: CASSLEYGGRHEQYF. Written as DNA, the CDR3 is TGTGCCAGCAGCTTAGAGTATGGGGGCAGACACGAGCAGTACTTC.

This chain uses TRBV6-2 or TRBV6-3 with TRBJ2-1; D may be TRBD2 (5 bases). Per the germline V gene, CDR1 is MNHEY and CDR2 is SVGEGT. Trimming removed 5 bases from V and 4 bases from J, with 15 bases in between. The CDR3 contains 15 residues. This CDR3 is CASSRRLREYNEQFF. Written as DNA, the CDR3 is TGTGCCAGCAGTCGGCGGCTTAGGGAGTACAATGAGCAGTTCTTC.

The chain employs TRBV7-9 and TRBJ2-3, with 12 bases that match TRBD2. Trimming removed 8 bases from V and 4 bases from J; junction bases left unmatched: 4. The CDR3 contains 14 residues. Germline V gene lookup returns CDR1 SEHNR and CDR2 FQNEAQ (reference sequence). The CDR3 loop is CASVTSGSADTQYF. The DNA of the CDR3 is TGTGCCAGCGTGACTAGCGGGAGCGCAGATACGCAGTATTTT.

This clonotype turned up a few times. V is TRBV10-3 and J is TRBJ2-7; D gene unclear. CDR1 is ENHRY and CDR2 is SYGVKD in the germline V gene. The CDR3 has 13 amino acids. V dropped 0 bases and J dropped 6 bases, with 9 bases sitting between them. The CDR3 protein is CAISESILGEQYF. As DNA, the CDR3 is TGTGCCATCAGTGAGTCGATTCTAGGCGAGCAGTACTTC.

The chain recombines TRBV7-2 with TRBJ2-3; D is unclear. Looked up from germline, CDR1 is SGHTA and CDR2 is FQGNSA. V lost 1 base to trimming and J lost 2 bases, with 7 bases between them. This CDR3 is built from 14 residues. The chain's CDR3 is CASSLGINTDTQYF. CDR3 DNA sequence: TGTGCCAGCAGCTTAGGAATCAACACAGATACGCAGTATTTT.

The chain has TRBV20-1 and TRBJ2-1; possible D gene TRBD1, 5 bases. From germline, CDR1 is DFQATT and CDR2 SNEGSKA (reference sequence). The ends were cut back, 0 bases at V and 8 bases at J, with 8 bases in the middle. The CDR3 covers 12 residues. The CDR3 nucleotides read TGCAGTGCTAGAGATCAGGGCCATGAGCAGTTCTTC. Protein product: CSARDQGHEQFF.

This rearrangement joins TRBV12-3 or TRBV12-4 to TRBJ1-1, with a possible D match to TRBD1 (6 bases). With 8 bases removed from V and 1 base from J, the gap between germline ends came to 17 bases. The CDR3 totals 15 residues. The CDR3 spells CASGGAGRPNTEAFF. The CDR3 DNA reads as TGTGCCAGCGGGGGGGCGGGACGCCCGAACACTGAAGCTTTCTTT.

This clonotype was observed a handful of times. The chain recombines TRBV6-5 with TRBJ1-2, with TRBD1 identical over 7 bases. There are 14 residues in the CDR3. The germline V gene encodes CDR1 MNHEY and CDR2 SVGAGI. Germline trimming cut 7 bases from V and 4 bases from J; bases unmatched to any gene: 9. The CDR3 region has the DNA TGTGCCAGCAATCAGGGGGGTGAGGGCTATGGCTACACCTTC. Protein sequence: CASNQGGEGYGYTF.

The sample holds a few counts of this clonotype. V gene TRBV29-1 combines with J gene TRBJ1-1; 10 bases agree with TRBD1. The CDR3 loop spans 13 amino acids. Losses at the gene ends were 6 bases for V and 3 bases for J; bases not matched to a gene: 4. Germline CDR1 and CDR2: SQVTM and ANQGSEA. The CDR3 DNA is TGCAGCGTGAGGACAGGGGGGGACACTGAAGCTTTCTTT. Its protein is CSVRTGGDTEAFF.

This chain uses TRBV9 with TRBJ1-2; D is uncertain. V was trimmed by 4 bases and J by 2 bases, leaving 15 bases between them. Germline-derived CDR1 and CDR2 are SGDLS and YYNGEE. The length of the CDR3 is 15 residues. The DNA for the CDR3 is TGTGCCAGCAGCCCCCCCGGGGTGGGGAACTATGGCTACACCTTC. Amino acids: CASSPPGVGNYGYTF.

J is TRBJ2-1 and V is TRBV5-6; the match to TRBD2 covers 7 bases. This CDR3 has 14 amino acids. Trimming took 2 bases from V and 9 from J; bases not matched to a gene: 8. Per germline, CDR1 SGHDT and CDR2 YYEEEE. The CDR3 nucleotides read TGTGCCAGCAGCTTACCAAGCGGGAACAGTGAGCAGTTCTTC. Its protein product is CASSLPSGNSEQFF. The full variable domain, its missing parts supplied by reference TRBV5-6 and TRBJ2-1, is DAGVTQSPTHLIKTRGQQVTLRCSPKSGHDTVSWYQQALGQGPQFIFQYYEEEERQRGNFPDRFSGHQFPNYSSELNVNALLLGDSALYLCASSLPSGNSEQFFGPGTRLTVL.

This clonotype occurred a few times. The junction differs from germline at one of its ends, possibly a read error. The gene calls are TRBV7-7 and TRBJ2-3; TRBD2 matches at 8 bases. Germline V gene sequence: CDR1 SSHAT, CDR2 FNYEAQ (reference sequence). This CDR3 contains 16 residues. CDR3 nucleotides: TGTGCTAGCAGCTTCGGACAGCGGGAGTACACAGATACGCAGTATTTT. It specifies CASSFGQREYTDTQYF.

This clonotype was counted once. The chain carries TRBV7-8 and TRBJ2-5; the match to TRBD2 covers 11 bases. The CDR3 sequence is 17 residues long. J gave up 0 bases and V 0 bases, and 3 bases lay outside the gene matches. The germline CDR1 and CDR2 sequences are SGHVS and FQNEAQ. This chain's CDR3 is CASSLAPGLADQETQYF. CDR3 DNA: TGTGCCAGCAGCTTAGCACCGGGACTAGCGGACCAAGAGACCCAGTACTTC.

This chain joins TRBV6-6 and TRBJ2-1, with TRBD2 matching over 12 bases. Germline V gene sequence: CDR1 MNHNY, CDR2 SVGAGI (reference sequence). The V gene end was trimmed by 4 bases and the J gene end by 2 bases; junction bases not matched to a gene: 6. The CDR3 extends over 17 amino acids. The CDR3 nucleotides are TGTGCCAGCAGTTTCTCTAGCGGGAGGGCCCCCTACAATGAGCAGTTCTTC. It encodes CASSFSSGRAPYNEQFF.

The CDR3 protein is CSVEGKRYEQYF. The CDR3 DNA reads TGCAGCGTTGAGGGGAAAAGATACGAGCAGTACTTC. V is TRBV29-1 and J is TRBJ2-7; D is ambiguous. Germline CDR1 SQVTM, CDR2 ANQGSEA. With 3 bases removed from V and 4 bases from J, the gap between germline ends came to 10 bases. The CDR3 runs 12 residues.

This chain joins TRBV7-6 and TRBJ1-6; tentatively, D is TRBD1 (5 bases). V was pared by 3 bases and J by 7 bases, with 13 bases between. Germline CDR1 is SGHVS and CDR2 is FNYEAQ. This CDR3 is built from 15 residues. CDR3 bases: TGTGCCAGCAGCTTGGGGGGACGGCAGAATTCACCCCTCCACTTT. Amino acid sequence: CASSLGGRQNSPLHF.

The chain is built from TRBV9 and TRBJ2-5, with 8 bases that match TRBD1. The CDR3 is 14 amino acids. The ends lost 4 bases at V and 5 bases at J; junction bases unmatched: 7. The germline CDR1 and CDR2 sequences are SGDLS and YYNGEE. CDR3 DNA sequence: TGTGCCAGCAGCTCCTCGGGACAGGTGGAGACCCAGTACTTC. Translation: CASSSSGQVETQYF.

The chain employs TRBV12-3 or TRBV12-4 and TRBJ1-1; weak D call: TRBD1 (5 bases). Trimming shortened V by 5 bases and J by 12 bases, and 16 bases separated the two germline ends. This CDR3 region has 12 residues. The CDR3 DNA is TGTGCCAGCAGTCCAAAGGGGAGTACTCCTTTCTTT. As protein: CASSPKGSTPFF.

This clonotype was seen a handful of times. This chain joins TRBV7-9 and TRBJ1-2, with a tentative D call TRBD1 (5 bases). The CDR3 covers 16 residues. The V end lost 0 bases, the J end lost 0 bases, and 11 bases lay between the germline ends. Germline V gives CDR1 SEHNR, CDR2 FQNEAQ (reference sequence). The CDR3 DNA follows: TGTGCCAGCAGCTTAGCCCCGGGACCATCTAACTATGGCTACACCTTC. Translated: CASSLAPGPSNYGYTF.

This chain joins TRBV27 and TRBJ1-6; D is possibly TRBD1 (5 bases). The length of the CDR3 is 14 residues. Germline assignment: CDR1 MNHEY and CDR2 SMNVEV (reference sequence). The V gene lost 2 bases and the J gene lost 14 bases, with 16 bases spanning the gap. CDR3 in DNA: TGTGCCAGCAGTTTAGGCAGCCCTCTAGGGGCCCTCCACTTT. This translates into CASSLGSPLGALHF.

The chain joins TRBV4-2 to TRBJ1-2; D is undetermined. This CDR3 spans 12 amino acids. Germline CDR1 reads LGHNA; CDR2 reads YNFKEQ. V gave up 1 base and J gave up 7 bases, with 7 bases separating them. The CDR3 region is CASSQVGGGYTF. Here the CDR3 DNA reads TGTGCCAGCAGCCAAGTCGGAGGTGGCTACACCTTC.

The genes are TRBV6-6 and TRBJ1-2; D is unresolved. Between the trimmed V and J ends, which lost 7 bases and 4 bases, there was a span of 10 bases. The CDR3 length is 12 residues. CDR1 is MNHNY, CDR2 SVGAGI, per germline (reference sequence). In nucleotides, the CDR3 is TGTGCCAGCACGGAGGGCTTCTATGGCTACACCTTC. Protein sequence: CASTEGFYGYTF.

The chain is built from TRBV12-3 or TRBV12-4 and TRBJ2-5; 13 positions agree with TRBD2. The length of the CDR3 is 15 residues. V dropped 8 bases and J dropped 11; count of bases not matched to a gene: 14. The CDR3 is CASATSGRPYNEQYF. CDR3 DNA sequence: TGTGCCAGCGCGACTAGCGGGAGGCCCTACAATGAGCAGTACTTC.

The chain employs TRBV4-1 and TRBJ2-5, with no clear D. The J call could be wrong; TRBJ2-7 is a better fit for the DNA end. This CDR3 is built from 12 residues. CDR1 is MGHRA, CDR2 YSYEKL, per germline. The CDR3 sequence: CASSTGASEQYF. CDR3 nucleotides: TGCGCCAGCAGCACCGGAGCCTCCGAGCAGTACTTC.